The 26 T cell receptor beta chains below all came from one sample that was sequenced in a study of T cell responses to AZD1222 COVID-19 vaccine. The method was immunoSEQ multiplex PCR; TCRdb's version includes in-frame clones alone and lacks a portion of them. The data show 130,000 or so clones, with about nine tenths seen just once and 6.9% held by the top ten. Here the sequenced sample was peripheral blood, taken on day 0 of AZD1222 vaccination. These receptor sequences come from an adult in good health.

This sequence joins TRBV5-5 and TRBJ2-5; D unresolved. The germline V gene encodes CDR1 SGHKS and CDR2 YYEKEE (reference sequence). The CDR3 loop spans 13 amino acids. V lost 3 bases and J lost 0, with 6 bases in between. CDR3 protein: CASSSWDQETQYF. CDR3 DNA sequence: TGTGCCAGCAGCTCGTGGGACCAAGAGACCCAGTACTTC.

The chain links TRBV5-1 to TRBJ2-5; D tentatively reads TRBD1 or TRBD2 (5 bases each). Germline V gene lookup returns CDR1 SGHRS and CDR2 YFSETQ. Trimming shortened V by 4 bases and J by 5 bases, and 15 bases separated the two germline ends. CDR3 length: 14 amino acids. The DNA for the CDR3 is TGCGCCAGCAGCACCGGGGACCTAAGGGAGACCCAGTACTTC. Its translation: CASSTGDLRETQYF.

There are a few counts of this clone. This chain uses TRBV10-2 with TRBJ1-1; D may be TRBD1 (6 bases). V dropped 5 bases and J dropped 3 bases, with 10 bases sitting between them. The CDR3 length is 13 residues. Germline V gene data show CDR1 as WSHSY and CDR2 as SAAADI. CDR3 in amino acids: CASSRTEYTEAFF. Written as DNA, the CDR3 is TGCGCCAGCAGTAGGACAGAGTACACTGAAGCTTTCTTT.

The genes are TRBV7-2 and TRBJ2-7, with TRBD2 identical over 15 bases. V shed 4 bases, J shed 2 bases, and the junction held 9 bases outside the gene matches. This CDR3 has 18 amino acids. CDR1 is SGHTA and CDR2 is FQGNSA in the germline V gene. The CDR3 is CASSSHRGLAGGAYEQYF. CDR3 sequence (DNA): TGTGCCAGCAGCTCACACCGGGGACTAGCGGGGGGAGCCTACGAGCAGTACTTC.

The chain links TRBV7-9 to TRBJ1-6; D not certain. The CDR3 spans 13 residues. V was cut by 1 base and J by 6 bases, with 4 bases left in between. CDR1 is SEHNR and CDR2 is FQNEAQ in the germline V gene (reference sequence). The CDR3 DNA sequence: TGTGCCAGCAGCTTAGGGGGTAATTCACCCCTCCACTTT. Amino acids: CASSLGGNSPLHF. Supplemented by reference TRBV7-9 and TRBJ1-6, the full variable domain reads DTGVSQNPRHKITKRGQNVTFRCDPISEHNRLYWYRQTLGQGPEFLTYFQNEAQLEKSRLLSDRFSAERPKGSFSTLEIQRTEQGDSAMYLCASSLGGNSPLHFGNGTRLTVT.

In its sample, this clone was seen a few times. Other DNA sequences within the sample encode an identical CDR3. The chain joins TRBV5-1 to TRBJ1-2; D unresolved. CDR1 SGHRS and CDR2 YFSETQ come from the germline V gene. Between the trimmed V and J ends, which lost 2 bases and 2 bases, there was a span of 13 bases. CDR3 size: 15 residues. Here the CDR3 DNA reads TGCGCCAGCAGCTTCGTGGGCACTTTAAACTATGGCTACACCTTC. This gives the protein CASSFVGTLNYGYTF.

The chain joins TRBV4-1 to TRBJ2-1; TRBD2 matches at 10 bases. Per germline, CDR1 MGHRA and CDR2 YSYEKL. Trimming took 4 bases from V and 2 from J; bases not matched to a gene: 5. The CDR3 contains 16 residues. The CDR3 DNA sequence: TGCGCCAGCAGCCCTCTAGCGGGGGTTACCTACAATGAGCAGTTCTTC. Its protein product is CASSPLAGVTYNEQFF.

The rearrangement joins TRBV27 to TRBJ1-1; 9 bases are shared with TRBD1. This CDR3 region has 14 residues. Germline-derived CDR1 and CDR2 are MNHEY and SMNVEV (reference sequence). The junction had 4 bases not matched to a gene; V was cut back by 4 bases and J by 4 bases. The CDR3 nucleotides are TGTGCCAGCAGTTCACAGGGGGCGCCCACTGAAGCTTTCTTT. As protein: CASSSQGAPTEAFF.

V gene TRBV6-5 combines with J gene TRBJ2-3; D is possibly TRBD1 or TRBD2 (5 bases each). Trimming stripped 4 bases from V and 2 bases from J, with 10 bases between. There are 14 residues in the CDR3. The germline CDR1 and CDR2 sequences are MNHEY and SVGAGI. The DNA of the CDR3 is TGTGCCAGCAGTTCAAGGGACGTCACAGATACGCAGTATTTT. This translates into CASSSRDVTDTQYF.

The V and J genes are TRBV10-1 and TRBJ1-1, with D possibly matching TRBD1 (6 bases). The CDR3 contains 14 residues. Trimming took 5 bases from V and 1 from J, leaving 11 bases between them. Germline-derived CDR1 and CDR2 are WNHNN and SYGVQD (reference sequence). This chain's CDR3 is CASSMKQGNTEAFF. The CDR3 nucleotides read TGCGCCAGCAGTATGAAACAGGGGAACACTGAAGCTTTCTTT.

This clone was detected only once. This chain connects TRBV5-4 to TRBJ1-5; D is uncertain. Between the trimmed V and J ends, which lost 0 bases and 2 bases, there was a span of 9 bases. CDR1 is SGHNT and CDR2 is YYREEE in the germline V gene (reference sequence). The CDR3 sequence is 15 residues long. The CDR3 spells CASSLGGTGNQPQHF. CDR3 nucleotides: TGTGCCAGCAGCTTGGGGGGTACCGGCAATCAGCCCCAGCATTTT.

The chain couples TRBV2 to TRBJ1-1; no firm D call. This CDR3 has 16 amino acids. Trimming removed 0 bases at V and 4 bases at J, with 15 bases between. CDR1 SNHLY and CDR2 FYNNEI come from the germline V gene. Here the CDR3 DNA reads TGTGCCAGCAGTGAAGCAGGCCGGAGCCTAGGCACTGAAGCTTTCTTT. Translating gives CASSEAGRSLGTEAFF.

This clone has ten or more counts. The CDR3 DNA follows: TGTGCCAGCAGCTTAGTGTTGGCCGAATACGAGCAGTACTTC. Its translation is CASSLVLAEYEQYF. The J gene is TRBJ2-7, the V gene TRBV7-2; D is unclear. The germline V gene encodes CDR1 SGHTA and CDR2 FQGNSA. The CDR3 is 14 amino acids. V dropped 1 base and J dropped 4 bases, with 11 bases sitting between them.

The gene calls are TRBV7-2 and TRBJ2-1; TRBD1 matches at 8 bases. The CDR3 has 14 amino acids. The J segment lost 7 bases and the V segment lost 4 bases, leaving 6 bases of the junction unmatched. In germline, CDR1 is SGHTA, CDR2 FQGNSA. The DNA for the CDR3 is TGTGCCAGCAGCTCCCGACAGGGGAGGAATGAGCAGTTCTTC. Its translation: CASSSRQGRNEQFF.

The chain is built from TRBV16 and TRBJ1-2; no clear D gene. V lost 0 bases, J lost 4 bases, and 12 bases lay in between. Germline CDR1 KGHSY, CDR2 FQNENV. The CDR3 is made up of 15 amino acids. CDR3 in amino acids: CASSQSWAAGYGYTF. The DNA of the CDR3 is TGTGCCAGCAGCCAATCTTGGGCGGCAGGCTATGGCTACACCTTC.

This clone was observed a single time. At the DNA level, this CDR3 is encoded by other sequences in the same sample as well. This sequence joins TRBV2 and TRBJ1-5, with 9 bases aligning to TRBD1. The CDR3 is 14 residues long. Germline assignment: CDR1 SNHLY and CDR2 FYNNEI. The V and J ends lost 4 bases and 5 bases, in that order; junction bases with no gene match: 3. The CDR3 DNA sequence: TGTGCCAGCAGTGCGACAGGGGGGGATCAGCCCCAGCATTTT. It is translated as CASSATGGDQPQHF.

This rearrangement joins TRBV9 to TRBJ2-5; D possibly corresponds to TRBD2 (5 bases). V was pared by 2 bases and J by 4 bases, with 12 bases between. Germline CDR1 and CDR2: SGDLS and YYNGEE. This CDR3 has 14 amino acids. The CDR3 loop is CASSVRTRGETQYF. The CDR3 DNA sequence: TGTGCCAGCAGCGTTCGTACTCGGGGAGAGACCCAGTACTTC.

CDR3 DNA: TGTGCCAGCAGTTTTCGAGGGGTCTCCTACGAGCAGTACTTC. It yields the protein CASSFRGVSYEQYF. The chain joins TRBV28 to TRBJ2-7; the D gene could be TRBD1 or TRBD2 (5 bases each). Germline assignment: CDR1 MDHEN and CDR2 SYDVKM. This CDR3 contains 14 residues. Deletions cut 3 bases from V and 0 bases from J, with 9 bases between.

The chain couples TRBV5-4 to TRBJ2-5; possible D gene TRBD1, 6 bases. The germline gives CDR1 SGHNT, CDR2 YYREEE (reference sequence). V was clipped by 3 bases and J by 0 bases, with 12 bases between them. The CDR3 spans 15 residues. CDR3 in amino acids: CASSSDRIYQETQYF. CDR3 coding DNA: TGTGCCAGCAGCTCCGACAGGATCTACCAAGAGACCCAGTACTTC.

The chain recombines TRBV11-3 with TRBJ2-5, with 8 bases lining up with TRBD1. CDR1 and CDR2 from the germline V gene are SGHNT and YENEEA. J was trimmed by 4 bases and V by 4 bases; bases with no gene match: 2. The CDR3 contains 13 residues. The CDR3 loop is CASSSGTGETQYF. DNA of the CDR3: TGTGCCAGCAGCTCAGGGACAGGAGAGACCCAGTACTTC.

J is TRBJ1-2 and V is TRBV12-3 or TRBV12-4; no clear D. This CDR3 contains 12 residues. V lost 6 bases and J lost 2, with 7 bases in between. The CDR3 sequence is CASRQLNYGYTF. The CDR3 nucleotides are TGTGCCAGCAGGCAGCTCAACTATGGCTACACCTTC.

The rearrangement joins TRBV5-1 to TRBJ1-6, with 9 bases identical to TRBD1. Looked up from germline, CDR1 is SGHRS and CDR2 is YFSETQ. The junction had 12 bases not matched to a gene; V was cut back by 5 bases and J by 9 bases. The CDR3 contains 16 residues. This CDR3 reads CASRMGQGSVSSPLHF. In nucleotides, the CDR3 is TGCGCCAGCAGGATGGGACAGGGCTCAGTGAGTTCACCCCTCCACTTT.

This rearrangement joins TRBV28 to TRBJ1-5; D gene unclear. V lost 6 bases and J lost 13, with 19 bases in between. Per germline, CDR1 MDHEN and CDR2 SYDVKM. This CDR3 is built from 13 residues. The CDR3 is CASSPPPLASQHF. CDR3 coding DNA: TGTGCCAGCAGCCCTCCCCCCCTCGCTTCTCAGCATTTT.

Written as DNA, the CDR3 is TGTGCCAGCAGCGTGGCCACCGGACAGGGGATCATTGGAAACACCATATATTTT. The encoded protein is CASSVATGQGIIGNTIYF. This chain connects TRBV9 to TRBJ1-3; 9 bases are a match to TRBD1. Germline V gene lookup returns CDR1 SGDLS and CDR2 YYNGEE. The CDR3 is 18 amino acids. J was trimmed by 3 bases and V by 2 bases; bases with no gene match: 12.

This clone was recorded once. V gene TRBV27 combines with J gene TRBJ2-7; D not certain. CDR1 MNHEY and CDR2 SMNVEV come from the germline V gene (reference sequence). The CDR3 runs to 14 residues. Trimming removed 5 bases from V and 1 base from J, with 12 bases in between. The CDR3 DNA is TGTGCCAGCAGTCCCATCAGGCCATCCTACGAGCAGTACTTC. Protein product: CASSPIRPSYEQYF.

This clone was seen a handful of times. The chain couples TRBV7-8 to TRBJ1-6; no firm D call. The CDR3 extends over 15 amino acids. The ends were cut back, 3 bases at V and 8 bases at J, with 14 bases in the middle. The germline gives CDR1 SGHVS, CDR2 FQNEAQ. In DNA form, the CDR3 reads TGTGCCAGCAGCTTGCGCCGGGAAGGGTATTCACCCCTCCACTTT. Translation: CASSLRREGYSPLHF.